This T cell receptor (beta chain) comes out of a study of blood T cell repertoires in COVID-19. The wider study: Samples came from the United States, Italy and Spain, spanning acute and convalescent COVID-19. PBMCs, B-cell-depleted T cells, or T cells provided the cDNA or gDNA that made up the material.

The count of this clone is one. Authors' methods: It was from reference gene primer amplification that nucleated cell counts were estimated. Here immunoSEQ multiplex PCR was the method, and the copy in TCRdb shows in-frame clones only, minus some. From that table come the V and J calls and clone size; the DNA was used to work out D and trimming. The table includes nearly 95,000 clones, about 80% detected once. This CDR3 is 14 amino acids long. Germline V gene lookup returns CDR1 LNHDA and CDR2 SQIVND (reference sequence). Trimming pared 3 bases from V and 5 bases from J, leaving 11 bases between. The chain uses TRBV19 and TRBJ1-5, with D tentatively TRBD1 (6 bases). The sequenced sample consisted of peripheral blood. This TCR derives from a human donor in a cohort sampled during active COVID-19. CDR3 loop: CASSIRQAYQPQHF. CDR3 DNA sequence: TGTGCCAGTAGTATCCGACAGGCTTATCAGCCCCAGCATTTT.